Sequencing of this TCR beta chain was carried out in a study of cytomegalovirus exposure and HLA in healthy donors. About the study: Tens of millions of unique TCR sequences came from HLA-typed donors in an early release.

This clone was detected only a few times. The antigen is unknown. Broader study findings: As was reported, the classifier diagnosed cytomegalovirus status with high specificity and sensitivity. CMV antigen specificity of three CMV-associated chains was confirmed in vitro.

A multiplex PCR was run with 60 Vbeta primers and 13 Jbeta primers. The table came from immunoSEQ multiplex PCR; TCRdb's copy has only in-frame clones and leaves some out. This sample has 150,000 or so clones; around 80% occur once, and the top ten carry around 1.5%. The CDR3 is made up of 13 amino acids. Trimming removed 7 bases from V and 4 bases from J; junction bases left unmatched: 5. Germline-derived CDR1 and CDR2 are MDHEN and SYDVKM. The V and J genes are TRBV28 and TRBJ1-1, with 8 bases fitting TRBD1. The clonotype comes from a middle-aged man in good health and CMV-seronegative. The sequencing sample was made of PBMCs. CDR3 DNA sequence: TGTGCCAGCACCAGGGGGCTGAGCACTGAAGCTTTCTTT. Translated: CASTRGLSTEAFF.